This is a list of T cell receptor beta chains from one sample in a study of T cells in tumors after PD-1 blockade. The assay was immunoSEQ multiplex PCR, and TCRdb's table has in-frame clones only and misses some. The repertoire holds 15,000 or so clones, about 82% seen once, with around 25% in the top ten. Sequenced material: PBMCs, taken after anti-PD-1 treatment. The receptors shown here come from a human donor with basal cell carcinoma. Both conserved end residues are part of each CDR3. D genes are given only for firm matches.

V gene	J gene	D gene	CDR3 protein
TRBV5-1	TRBJ1-2	-	CASSFTAGTSNYGYTF
TRBV7-2	TRBJ1-5	-	CASSLSFWRYSNQPQHF
TRBV4-2	TRBJ2-6	-	CASSQATGGLAGSGANVLTF
TRBV21-1	TRBJ1-5	-	CASSIQERGRQPQHF
TRBV5-8	TRBJ1-5	-	CASSFQGYSNQPQHF
TRBV18	TRBJ1-5	-	CASSSGTGNQPQHF
TRBV14	TRBJ2-1	TRBD2	CASSPMTSGRAFIYNEQFF
TRBV12-5	TRBJ2-1	-	CASGLVPQGILF
TRBV5-6	TRBJ1-5	-	CASSGGQINQPQHF
TRBV29-1	TRBJ1-6	TRBD1	CSVAGTVDSPLHF
TRBV7-9	TRBJ2-2	-	CASSLMTANTGELFF
TRBV28	TRBJ1-2	-	CASSLGSYGYTF
TRBV5-1	TRBJ2-7	-	CASSPGSLSYEQYF
TRBV19	TRBJ1-4	-	CASQPGQGGNEKLFF
TRBV7-2	TRBJ1-3	-	CASSRAWARENTIYF
TRBV19	TRBJ1-2	-	CASRHDYGYTF
TRBV6-5	TRBJ1-3	TRBD1	CASSFWDSSGNTIYF
TRBV6-5	TRBJ1-2	TRBD1	CATAPRTGGYGYTF
TRBV6-2/TRBV6-3	TRBJ1-1	-	CASSYSLLPREGLNTEAFF
TRBV19	TRBJ1-4	-	CASAQTGIGNTNEKLFF
TRBV6-5	TRBJ2-1	TRBD2	CASSSLAGGSYNEQFF
TRBV2	TRBJ1-1	-	CASSDRAPLWTEAFF
TRBV28	TRBJ2-7	-	CASKGGDFSYEQYF
TRBV29-1	TRBJ1-1	TRBD1	CSVRQGLAEAFF
TRBV5-6	TRBJ1-1	-	CASSPSGREAFF
TRBV19	TRBJ2-2	-	CASSIGAMNTGELFF
TRBV10-2	TRBJ2-3	-	CASSESRTDTQYF
TRBV6-6	TRBJ2-3	-	CASSYGQSTDTQYF
TRBV6-4	TRBJ2-2	-	CASPVIGELFF
TRBV5-6	TRBJ1-2	TRBD1	CASRPKGAANYGYTF
TRBV5-1	TRBJ1-4	TRBD1	CASSLGTGGWEKLFF
TRBV9	TRBJ2-5	-	CASSVEGRGAQYF
TRBV3-1/TRBV3-2	TRBJ1-1	-	CASRQGFGTEAFF
TRBV10-3	TRBJ2-2	-	CAISESGFANTGELFF
TRBV24-1	TRBJ1-1	-	CATSDSIQANTEAFF
TRBV27	TRBJ2-2	TRBD2	CAPSRSAGGGTGELFF
TRBV6-5	TRBJ2-1	TRBD1	CASRTGTGEQFF
TRBV5-1	TRBJ2-7	TRBD1	CASSPPMGQGKEQYF
TRBV6-5	TRBJ1-1	-	CASSYSSGLMNTEAFF
TRBV6-5	TRBJ1-2	-	CASSYSGRGYYGYTF
TRBV10-1	TRBJ2-7	-	CASSGMEGGNEQYF
TRBV4-1	TRBJ2-5	TRBD2	CASSLREGREETQYF
TRBV7-2	TRBJ2-4	TRBD2	CASSPGEGRGIQYF
TRBV3-1/TRBV3-2	TRBJ2-1	-	CASSQAPWIPYNEQFF
TRBV12-3/TRBV12-4	TRBJ1-4	-	CASSSLGVEKLFF
TRBV14	TRBJ2-1	TRBD1	CASSQWTGEGEQFF
TRBV28	TRBJ1-1	TRBD1	CASRSGTENTEAFF
TRBV12-3/TRBV12-4	TRBJ1-1	-	CASSSGTPEAFF
TRBV28	TRBJ1-1	-	CASNRFAGDEAFF
TRBV29-1	TRBJ2-3	-	CSVVPFDTPSDTQYF
TRBV5-5	TRBJ2-7	-	CASSLQGYEQYF
TRBV5-6	TRBJ1-1	-	CASSLGRRGTEAFF
TRBV11-3	TRBJ1-1	-	CASSLGDSNTEAFF
TRBV5-1	TRBJ1-3	TRBD1	CASSQGSSSGNTIYF